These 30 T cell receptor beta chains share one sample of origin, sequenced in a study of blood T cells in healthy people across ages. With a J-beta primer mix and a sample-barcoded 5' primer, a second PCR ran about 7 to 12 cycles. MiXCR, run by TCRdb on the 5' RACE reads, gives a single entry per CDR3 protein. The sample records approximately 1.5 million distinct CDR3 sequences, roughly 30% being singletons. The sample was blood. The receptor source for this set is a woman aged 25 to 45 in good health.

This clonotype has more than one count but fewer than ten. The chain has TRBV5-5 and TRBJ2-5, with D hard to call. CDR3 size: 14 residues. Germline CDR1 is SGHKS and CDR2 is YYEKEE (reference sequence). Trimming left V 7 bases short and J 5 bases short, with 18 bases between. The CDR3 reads CASAYLSLGETQYF. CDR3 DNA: TGTGCCAGCGCCTACCTATCTCTCGGGGAGACCCAGTACTTC.

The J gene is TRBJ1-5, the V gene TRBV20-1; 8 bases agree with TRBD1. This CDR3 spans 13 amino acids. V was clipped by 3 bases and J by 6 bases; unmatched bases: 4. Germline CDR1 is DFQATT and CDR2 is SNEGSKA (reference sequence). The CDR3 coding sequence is TGCAGTGCTAGCAGACAGGGGAGTCAGCCCCAGCATTTT. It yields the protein CSASRQGSQPQHF.

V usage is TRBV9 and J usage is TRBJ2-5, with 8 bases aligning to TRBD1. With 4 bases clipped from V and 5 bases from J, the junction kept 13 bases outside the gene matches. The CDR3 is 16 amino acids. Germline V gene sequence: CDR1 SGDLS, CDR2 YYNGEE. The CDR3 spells CASSSQAGRGRETQYF. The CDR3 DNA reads TGTGCCAGCAGCTCCCAGGCGGGCAGGGGGCGGGAGACCCAGTACTTC.

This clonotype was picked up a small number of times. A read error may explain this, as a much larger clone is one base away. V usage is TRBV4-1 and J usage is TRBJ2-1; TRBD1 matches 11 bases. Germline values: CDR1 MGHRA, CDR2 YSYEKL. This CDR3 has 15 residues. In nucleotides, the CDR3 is TGCACCAGCAGCCTCGGGACAGGGGGTTTCAATGAGCAGTTCTTC. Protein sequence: CTSSLGTGGFNEQFF.

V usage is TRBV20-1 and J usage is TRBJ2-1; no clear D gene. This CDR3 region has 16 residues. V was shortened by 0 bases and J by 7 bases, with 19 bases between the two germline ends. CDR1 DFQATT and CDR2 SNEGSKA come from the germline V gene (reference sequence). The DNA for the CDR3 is TGCAGTGCTAGAGATCTAGTGTCTGGCCGCGAGAATGAGCAGTTCTTC. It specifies CSARDLVSGRENEQFF.

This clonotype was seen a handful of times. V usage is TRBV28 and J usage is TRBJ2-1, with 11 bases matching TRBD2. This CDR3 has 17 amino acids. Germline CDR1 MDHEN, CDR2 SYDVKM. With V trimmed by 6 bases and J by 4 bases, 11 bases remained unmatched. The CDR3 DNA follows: TGTGCCAGCAGCAAAGTTAGCGGGAGGGCCTATTACAATGAGCAGTTCTTC. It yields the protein CASSKVSGRAYYNEQFF.

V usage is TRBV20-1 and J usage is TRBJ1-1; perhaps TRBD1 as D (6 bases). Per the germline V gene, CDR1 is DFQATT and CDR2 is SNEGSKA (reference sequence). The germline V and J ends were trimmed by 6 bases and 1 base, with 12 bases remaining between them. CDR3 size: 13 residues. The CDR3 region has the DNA TGCAGTGCCCATCAAGGGGGGAACACTGAAGCTTTCTTT. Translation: CSAHQGGNTEAFF.

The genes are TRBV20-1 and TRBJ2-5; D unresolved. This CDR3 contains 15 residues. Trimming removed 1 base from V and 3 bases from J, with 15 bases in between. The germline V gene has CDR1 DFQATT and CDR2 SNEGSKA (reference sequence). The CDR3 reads CSARGLGRYEETQYF. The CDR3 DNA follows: TGCAGTGCTAGAGGCTTGGGCAGGTACGAAGAGACCCAGTACTTC.

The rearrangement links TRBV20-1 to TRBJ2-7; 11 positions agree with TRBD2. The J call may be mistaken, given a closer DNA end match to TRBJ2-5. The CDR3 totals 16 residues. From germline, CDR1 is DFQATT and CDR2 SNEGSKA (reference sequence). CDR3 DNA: TGCAGTGCACGCGCGCCGACTAGCGGGGCTCGGGAGACCCAGTACTTC. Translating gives CSARAPTSGARETQYF.

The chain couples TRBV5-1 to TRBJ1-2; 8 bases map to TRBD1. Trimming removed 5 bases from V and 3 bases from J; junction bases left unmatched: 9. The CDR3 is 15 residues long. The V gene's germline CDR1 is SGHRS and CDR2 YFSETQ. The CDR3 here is CASREDRAHYYGYTF. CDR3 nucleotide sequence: TGCGCCAGCAGAGAGGACAGGGCTCATTACTATGGCTACACCTTC.

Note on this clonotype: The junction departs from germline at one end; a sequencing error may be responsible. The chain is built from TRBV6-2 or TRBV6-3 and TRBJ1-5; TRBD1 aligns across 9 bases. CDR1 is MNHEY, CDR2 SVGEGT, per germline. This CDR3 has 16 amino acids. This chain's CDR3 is CAGSWTGASSNQPQHF. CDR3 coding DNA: TGTGCCGGCAGTTGGACAGGGGCCTCTAGCAATCAGCCCCAGCATTTT.

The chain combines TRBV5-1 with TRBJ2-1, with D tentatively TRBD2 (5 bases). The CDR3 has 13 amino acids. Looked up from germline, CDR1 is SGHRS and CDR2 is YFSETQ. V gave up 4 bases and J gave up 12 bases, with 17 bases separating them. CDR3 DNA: TGCGCCAGCAGCCCCGAAGGAACCCGGGGGCAGTTCTTC. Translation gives CASSPEGTRGQFF. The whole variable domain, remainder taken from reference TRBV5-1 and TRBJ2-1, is KAGVTQTPRYLIKTRGQQVTLSCSPISGHRSVSWYQQTPGQGLQFLFEYFSETQRNKGNFPGRFSGRQFSNSRSEMNVSTLELGDSALYLCASSPEGTRGQFFGPGTRLTVL.

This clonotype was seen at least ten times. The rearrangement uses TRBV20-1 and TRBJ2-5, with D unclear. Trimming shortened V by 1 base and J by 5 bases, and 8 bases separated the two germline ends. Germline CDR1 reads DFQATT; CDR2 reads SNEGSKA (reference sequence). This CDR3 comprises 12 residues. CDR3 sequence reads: CSARGQEETQYF. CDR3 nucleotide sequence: TGCAGTGCTAGAGGGCAAGAGGAGACCCAGTACTTC.

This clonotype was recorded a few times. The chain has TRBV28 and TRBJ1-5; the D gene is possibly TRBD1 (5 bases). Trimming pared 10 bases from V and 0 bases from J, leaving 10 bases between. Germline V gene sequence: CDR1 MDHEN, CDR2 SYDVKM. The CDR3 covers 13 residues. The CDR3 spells CATLTASNQPQHF. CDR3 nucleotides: TGTGCCACCCTGACAGCTAGCAATCAGCCCCAGCATTTT.

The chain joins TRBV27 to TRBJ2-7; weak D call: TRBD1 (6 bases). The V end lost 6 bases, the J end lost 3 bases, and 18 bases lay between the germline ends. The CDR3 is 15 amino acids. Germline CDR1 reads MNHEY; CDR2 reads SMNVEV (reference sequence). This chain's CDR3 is CASSPSPGQNYEQYF. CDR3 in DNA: TGTGCCAGCAGCCCGTCACCGGGACAAAACTACGAGCAGTACTTC.

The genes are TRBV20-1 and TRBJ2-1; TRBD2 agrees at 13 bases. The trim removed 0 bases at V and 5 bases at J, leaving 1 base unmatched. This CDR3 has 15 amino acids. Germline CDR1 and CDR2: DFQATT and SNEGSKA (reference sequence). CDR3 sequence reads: CSARDGTSGNNEQFF. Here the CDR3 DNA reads TGCAGTGCTAGAGACGGGACTAGCGGGAACAATGAGCAGTTCTTC.

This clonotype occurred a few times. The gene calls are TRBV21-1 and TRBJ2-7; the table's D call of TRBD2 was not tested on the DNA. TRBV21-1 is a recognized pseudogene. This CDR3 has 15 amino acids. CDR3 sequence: CATSASGRASYEQYF. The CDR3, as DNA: TGTGCCACCTCGGCTAGCGGGAGGGCCTCCTACGAGCAGTACTTC.

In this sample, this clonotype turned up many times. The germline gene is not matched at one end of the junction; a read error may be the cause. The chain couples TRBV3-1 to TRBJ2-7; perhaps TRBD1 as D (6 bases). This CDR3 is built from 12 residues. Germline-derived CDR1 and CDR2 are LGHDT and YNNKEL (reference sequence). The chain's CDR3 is CASSQGYYEQYF. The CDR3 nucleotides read TGCGCCAGCAGTCAGGGGTACTACGAGCAGTACTTC.

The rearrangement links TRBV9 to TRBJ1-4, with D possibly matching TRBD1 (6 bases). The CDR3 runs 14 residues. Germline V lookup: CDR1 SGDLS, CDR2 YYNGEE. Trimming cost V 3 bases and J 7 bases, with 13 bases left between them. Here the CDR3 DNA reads TGTGCCAGCAGCGCCGGGGGCACCGGTGAAAAACTGTTTTTT. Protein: CASSAGGTGEKLFF.

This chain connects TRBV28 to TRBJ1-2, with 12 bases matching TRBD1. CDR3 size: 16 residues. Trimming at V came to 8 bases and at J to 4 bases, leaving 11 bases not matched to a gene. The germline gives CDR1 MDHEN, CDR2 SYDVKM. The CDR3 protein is CASHTPGQGASYGYTF. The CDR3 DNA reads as TGTGCCAGCCACACCCCGGGACAGGGGGCTTCCTATGGCTACACCTTC.

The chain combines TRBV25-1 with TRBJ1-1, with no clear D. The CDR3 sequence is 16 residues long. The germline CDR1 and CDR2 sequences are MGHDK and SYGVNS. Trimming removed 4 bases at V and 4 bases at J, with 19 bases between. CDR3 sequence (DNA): TGTGCCAGCAGTGCTACTCCCTGGGAGGGTGGCACTGAAGCTTTCTTT. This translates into CASSATPWEGGTEAFF.

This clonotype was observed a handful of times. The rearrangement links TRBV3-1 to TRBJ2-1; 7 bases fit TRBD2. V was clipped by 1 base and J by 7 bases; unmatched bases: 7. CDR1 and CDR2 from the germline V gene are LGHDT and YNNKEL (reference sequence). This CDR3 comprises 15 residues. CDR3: CASSQGEGLGNEQFF. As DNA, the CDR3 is TGTGCCAGCAGCCAAGGGGAGGGCCTAGGAAATGAGCAGTTCTTC.

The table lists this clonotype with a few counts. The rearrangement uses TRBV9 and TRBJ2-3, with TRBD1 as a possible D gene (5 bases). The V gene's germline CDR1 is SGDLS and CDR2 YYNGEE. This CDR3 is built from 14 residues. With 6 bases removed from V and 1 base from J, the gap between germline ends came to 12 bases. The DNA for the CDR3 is TGTGCCAGCACGGGCAGGGAAGGCACAGATACGCAGTATTTT. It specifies CASTGREGTDTQYF.

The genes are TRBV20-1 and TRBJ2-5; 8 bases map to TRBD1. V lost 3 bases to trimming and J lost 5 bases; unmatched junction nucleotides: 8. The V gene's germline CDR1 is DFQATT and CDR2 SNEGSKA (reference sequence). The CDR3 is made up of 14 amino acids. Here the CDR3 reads CSASGQGGWETQYF. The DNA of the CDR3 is TGCAGTGCTAGTGGACAGGGAGGATGGGAGACCCAGTACTTC.

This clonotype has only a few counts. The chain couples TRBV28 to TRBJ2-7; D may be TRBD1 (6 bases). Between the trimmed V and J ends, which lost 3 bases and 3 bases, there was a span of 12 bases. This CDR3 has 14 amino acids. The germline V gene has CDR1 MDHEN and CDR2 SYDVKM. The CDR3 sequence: CASSFVGQDYEQYF. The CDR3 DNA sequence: TGTGCCAGCAGTTTCGTGGGACAAGACTACGAGCAGTACTTC.

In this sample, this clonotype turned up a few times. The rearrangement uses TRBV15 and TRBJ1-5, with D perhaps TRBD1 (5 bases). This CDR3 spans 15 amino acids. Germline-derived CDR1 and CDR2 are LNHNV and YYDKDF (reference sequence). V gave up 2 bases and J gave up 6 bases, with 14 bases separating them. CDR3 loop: CATSRPYTQGQPQHF. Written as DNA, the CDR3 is TGTGCCACCAGCAGACCTTACACCCAGGGTCAGCCCCAGCATTTT. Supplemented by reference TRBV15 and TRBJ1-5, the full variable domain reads DAMVIQNPRYQVTQFGKPVTLSCSQTLNHNVMYWYQQKSSQAPKLLFHYYDKDFNNEADTPDNFQSRRPNTSFCFLDIRSPGLGDTAMYLCATSRPYTQGQPQHFGDGTRLSIL.

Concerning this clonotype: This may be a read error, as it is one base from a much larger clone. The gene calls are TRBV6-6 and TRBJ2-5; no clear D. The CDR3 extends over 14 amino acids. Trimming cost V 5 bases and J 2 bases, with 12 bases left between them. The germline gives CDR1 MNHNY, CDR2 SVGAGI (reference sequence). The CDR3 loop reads CASSVDWWQETQYF. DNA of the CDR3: TGTGCCAGCAGTGTTGATTGGTGGCAAGAGACCCAGTACTTC.

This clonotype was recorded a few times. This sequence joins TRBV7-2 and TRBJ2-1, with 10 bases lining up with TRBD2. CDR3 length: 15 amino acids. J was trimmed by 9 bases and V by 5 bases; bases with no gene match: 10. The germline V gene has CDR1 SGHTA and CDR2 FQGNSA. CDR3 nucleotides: TGTGCCAGCAGCCCCGGGGTAGCGGGAGGAATTGAGCAGTTCTTC. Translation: CASSPGVAGGIEQFF.

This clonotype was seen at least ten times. DNA of the CDR3: TGTGCCAGCGGTACGGGAGGAATAGGTGAGCAGTTCTTC. This sequence encodes CASGTGGIGEQFF. This chain uses TRBV28 with TRBJ2-1; 7 nucleotides line up with TRBD2. Germline trimming cut 8 bases from V and 9 bases from J; bases unmatched to any gene: 10. The CDR3 sequence is 13 residues long. Per the germline V gene, CDR1 is MDHEN and CDR2 is SYDVKM. Full variable domain (remainder filled in from reference TRBV28 and TRBJ2-1): DVKVTQSSRYLVKRTGEKVFLECVQDMDHENMFWYRQDPGLGLRLIYFSYDVKMKEKGDIPEGYSVSREKKERFSLILESASTNQTSMYLCASGTGGIGEQFFGPGTRLTVL.

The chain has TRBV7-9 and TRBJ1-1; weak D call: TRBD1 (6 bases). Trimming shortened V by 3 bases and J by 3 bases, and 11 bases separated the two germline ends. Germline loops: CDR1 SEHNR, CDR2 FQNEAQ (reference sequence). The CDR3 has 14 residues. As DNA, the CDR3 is TGTGCCAGCAGCTTGATGAAGGGGGACACTGAAGCTTTCTTT. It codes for CASSLMKGDTEAFF.